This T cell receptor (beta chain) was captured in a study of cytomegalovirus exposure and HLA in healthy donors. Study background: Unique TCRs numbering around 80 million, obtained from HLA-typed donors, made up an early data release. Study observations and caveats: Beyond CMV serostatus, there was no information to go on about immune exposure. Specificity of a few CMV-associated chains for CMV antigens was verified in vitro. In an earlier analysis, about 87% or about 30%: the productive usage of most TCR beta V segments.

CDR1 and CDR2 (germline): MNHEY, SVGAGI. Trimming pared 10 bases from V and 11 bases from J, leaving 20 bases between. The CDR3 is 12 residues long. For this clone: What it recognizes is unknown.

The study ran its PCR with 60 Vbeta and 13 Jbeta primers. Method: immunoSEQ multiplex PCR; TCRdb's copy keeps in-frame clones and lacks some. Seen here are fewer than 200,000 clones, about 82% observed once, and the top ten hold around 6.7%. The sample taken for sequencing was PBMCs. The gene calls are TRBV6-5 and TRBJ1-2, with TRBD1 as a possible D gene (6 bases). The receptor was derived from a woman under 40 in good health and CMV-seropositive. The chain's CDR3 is CATLRGGRDYTF. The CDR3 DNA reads TGTGCCACCTTAAGGGGGGGGCGAGATTACACCTTC.